This T cell receptor beta chain was captured by sequencing in a study of response to subunit inactivated influenza vaccine. TCRdb processed the RT-PCR reads anew with MiXCR; each CDR3 protein has one entry. Of around 710,000 distinct CDR3 sequences in the sample, 11% to 15% were seen once. The germline V and J ends were trimmed by 5 bases and 3 bases, with 9 bases remaining between them. Germline-derived CDR1 and CDR2 are LGHNA and YNFKEQ. This CDR3 is built from 13 residues. The material sequenced was PBMCs from blood, taken approximately 15 days before vaccination. The TCR sequence derives from a man in his forties or fifties who received an inactivated influenza vaccine. The chain couples TRBV4-2 to TRBJ2-3; D gene uncertain. The CDR3 coding sequence is TGTGCCAGCAGCGAGCTATTAACAGATACGCAGTATTTT. This sequence encodes CASSELLTDTQYF.